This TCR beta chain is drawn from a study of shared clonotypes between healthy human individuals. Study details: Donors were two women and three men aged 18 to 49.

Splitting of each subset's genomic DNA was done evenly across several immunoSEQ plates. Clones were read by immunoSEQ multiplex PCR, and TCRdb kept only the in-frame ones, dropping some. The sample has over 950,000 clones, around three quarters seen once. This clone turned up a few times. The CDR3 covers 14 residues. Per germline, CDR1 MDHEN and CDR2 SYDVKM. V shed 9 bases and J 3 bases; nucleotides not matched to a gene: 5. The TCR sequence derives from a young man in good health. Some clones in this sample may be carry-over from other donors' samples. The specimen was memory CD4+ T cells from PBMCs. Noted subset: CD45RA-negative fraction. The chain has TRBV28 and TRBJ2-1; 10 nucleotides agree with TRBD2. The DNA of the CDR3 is TGTGCCAGTAAACTAGCGGGACTCTACAATGAGCAGTTCTTC. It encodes CASKLAGLYNEQFF. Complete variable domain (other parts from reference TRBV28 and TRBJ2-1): DVKVTQSSRYLVKRTGEKVFLECVQDMDHENMFWYRQDPGLGLRLIYFSYDVKMKEKGDIPEGYSVSREKKERFSLILESASTNQTSMYLCASKLAGLYNEQFFGPGTRLTVL.